This record covers a single T cell receptor (beta chain). Germline CDR1 is SGHTA and CDR2 is FQGNSA. The CDR3 sequence is 13 residues long. Trimming removed 5 bases from V and 12 bases from J, with 20 bases in between. This specimen comes from a study of response to subunit inactivated influenza vaccine. TCRdb used MiXCR to reprocess the RT-PCR reads, holding one entry per CDR3 protein. This sample has around 570,000 distinct CDR3 sequences, with around 11% found just once. The same data also went into a second study, on T cells expressing NK-cell markers. That report notes: TCR beta cDNA was made by 5'RACE template switching with UMIs. The TCR beta repertoires were obtained from sorted CD3+CD56+NKG2C+, CD3+CD56+NKG2C- and CD3+CD56-NKG2C+ T cells. With respect to HCMV, most of the eight sequenced donors were seropositive, and one was seronegative. A range of about 1.0-8% of CD8+ T cells consisted of dominant NKG2C+ clonotypes in roughly 6 donors.

This chain links TRBV7-2 with TRBJ2-7; tentatively, D is TRBD1 (6 bases). The clonotype was recovered from a man between 45 and 60 years old who received an inactivated influenza vaccine. Sample: PBMCs from blood, taken on the day of vaccination. Here the CDR3 DNA reads TGTGCCAGCAGCCCAACAGGGACCCCTCCTCCGTACTTC. This gives the protein CASSPTGTPPPYF. Full variable domain (outside the CDR3, taken from reference TRBV7-2 and TRBJ2-7): GAGVSQSPSNKVTEKGKDVELRCDPISGHTALYWYRQSLGQGLEFLIYFQGNSAPDKSGLPSDRFSAERTGGSVSTLTIQRTQQEDSAVYLCASSPTGTPPPYFGPGTRLTVT.